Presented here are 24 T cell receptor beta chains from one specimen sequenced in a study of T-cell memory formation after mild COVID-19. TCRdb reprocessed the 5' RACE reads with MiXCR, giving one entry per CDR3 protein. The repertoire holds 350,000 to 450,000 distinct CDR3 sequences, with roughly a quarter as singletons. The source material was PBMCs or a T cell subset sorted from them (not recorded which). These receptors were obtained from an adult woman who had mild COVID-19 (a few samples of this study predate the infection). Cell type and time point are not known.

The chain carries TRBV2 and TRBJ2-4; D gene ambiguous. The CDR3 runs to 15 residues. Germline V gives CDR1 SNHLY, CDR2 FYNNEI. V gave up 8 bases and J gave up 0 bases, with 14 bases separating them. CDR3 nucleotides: TGTGCCAGCGAGAGTATACTACTAGCCAAAAACATTCAGTACTTC. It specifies CASESILLAKNIQYF.

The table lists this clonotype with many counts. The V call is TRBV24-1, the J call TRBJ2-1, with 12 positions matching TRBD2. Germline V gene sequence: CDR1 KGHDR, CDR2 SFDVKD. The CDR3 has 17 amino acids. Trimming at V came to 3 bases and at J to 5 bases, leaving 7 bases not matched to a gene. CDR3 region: CATSDPLGLAGHNEQFF. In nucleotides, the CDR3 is TGTGCCACCAGTGATCCTCTCGGACTAGCGGGACACAATGAGCAGTTCTTC.

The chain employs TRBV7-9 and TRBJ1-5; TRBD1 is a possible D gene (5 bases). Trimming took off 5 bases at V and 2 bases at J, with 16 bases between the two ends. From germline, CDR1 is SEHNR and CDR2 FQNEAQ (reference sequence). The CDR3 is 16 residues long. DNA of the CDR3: TGTGCCAGCAGCCAGAGTAGTGCAGGGCGCAATCAGCCCCAGCATTTT. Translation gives CASSQSSAGRNQPQHF.

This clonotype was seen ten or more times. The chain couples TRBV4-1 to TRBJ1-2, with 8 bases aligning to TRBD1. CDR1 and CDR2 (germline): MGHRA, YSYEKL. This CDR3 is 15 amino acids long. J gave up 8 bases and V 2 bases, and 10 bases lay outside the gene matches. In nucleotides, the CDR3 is TGCGCCAGCAGCCAACTTGGGACAGGCTATTCGGGCTACACCTTC. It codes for CASSQLGTGYSGYTF.

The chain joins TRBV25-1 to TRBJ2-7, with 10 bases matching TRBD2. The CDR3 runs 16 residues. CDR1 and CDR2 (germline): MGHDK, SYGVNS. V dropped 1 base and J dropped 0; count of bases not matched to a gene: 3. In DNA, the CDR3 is TGTGCCAGCAGTGAATGGGCTAGCGGGAGCTCCTACGAGCAGTACTTC. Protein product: CASSEWASGSSYEQYF.

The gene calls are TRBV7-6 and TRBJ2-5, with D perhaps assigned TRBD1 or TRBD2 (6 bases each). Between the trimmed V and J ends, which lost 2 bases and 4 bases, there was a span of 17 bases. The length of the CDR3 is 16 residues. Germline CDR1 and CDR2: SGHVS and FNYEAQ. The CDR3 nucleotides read TGTGCCAGCAGCTTATCTTGGGGGGCCTCGGGAGAGACCCAGTACTTC. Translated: CASSLSWGASGETQYF.

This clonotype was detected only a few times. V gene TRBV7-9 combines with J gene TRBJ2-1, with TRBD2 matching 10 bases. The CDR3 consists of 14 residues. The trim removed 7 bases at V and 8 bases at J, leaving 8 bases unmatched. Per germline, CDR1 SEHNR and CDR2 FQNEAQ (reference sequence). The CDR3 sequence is CASTSSGGGHEQFF. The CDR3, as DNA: TGTGCCAGCACCTCGAGCGGGGGGGGGCATGAGCAGTTCTTC.

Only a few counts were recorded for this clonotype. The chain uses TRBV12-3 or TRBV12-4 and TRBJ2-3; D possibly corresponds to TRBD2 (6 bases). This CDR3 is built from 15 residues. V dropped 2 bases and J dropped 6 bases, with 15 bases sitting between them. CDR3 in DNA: TGTGCCAGCAGTTTACCCAGCGGGCCCTCGGATACGCAGTATTTT. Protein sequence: CASSLPSGPSDTQYF.

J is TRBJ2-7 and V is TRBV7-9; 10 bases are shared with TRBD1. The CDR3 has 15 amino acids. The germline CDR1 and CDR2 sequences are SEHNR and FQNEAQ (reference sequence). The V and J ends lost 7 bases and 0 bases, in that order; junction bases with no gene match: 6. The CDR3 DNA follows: TGTGCCAGCACCTCGGACAGGGGGAACTCCTACGAGCAGTACTTC. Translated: CASTSDRGNSYEQYF.

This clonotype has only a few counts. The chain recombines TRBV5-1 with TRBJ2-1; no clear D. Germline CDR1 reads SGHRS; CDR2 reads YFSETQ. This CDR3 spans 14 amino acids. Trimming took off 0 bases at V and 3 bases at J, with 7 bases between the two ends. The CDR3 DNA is TGCGCCAGCAGCTTGGGATCTGGCTACAATGAGCAGTTCTTC. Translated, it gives CASSLGSGYNEQFF.

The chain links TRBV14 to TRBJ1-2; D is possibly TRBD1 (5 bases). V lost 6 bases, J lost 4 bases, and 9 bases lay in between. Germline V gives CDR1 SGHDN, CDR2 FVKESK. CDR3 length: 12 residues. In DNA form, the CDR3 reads TGTGCCAGCAGGGAAACAGGCTATGGCTACACCTTC. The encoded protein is CASRETGYGYTF.

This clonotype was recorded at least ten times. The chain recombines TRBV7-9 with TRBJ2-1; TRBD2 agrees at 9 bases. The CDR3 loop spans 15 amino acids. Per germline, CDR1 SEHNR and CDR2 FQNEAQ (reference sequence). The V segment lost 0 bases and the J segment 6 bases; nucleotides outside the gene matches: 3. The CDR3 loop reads CASSLASGRLNEQFF. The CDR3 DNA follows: TGTGCCAGCAGCTTAGCTAGCGGGAGACTCAATGAGCAGTTCTTC.

The CDR3 reads CASSLVSSSNSPLHF. CDR3 DNA sequence: TGCGCCAGCAGCTTGGTATCCAGTTCCAATTCACCCCTCCACTTT. This chain uses TRBV5-1 with TRBJ1-6; D is uncertain. This CDR3 comprises 15 residues. Trimming took off 0 bases at V and 7 bases at J, with 11 bases between the two ends. Germline loops: CDR1 SGHRS, CDR2 YFSETQ.

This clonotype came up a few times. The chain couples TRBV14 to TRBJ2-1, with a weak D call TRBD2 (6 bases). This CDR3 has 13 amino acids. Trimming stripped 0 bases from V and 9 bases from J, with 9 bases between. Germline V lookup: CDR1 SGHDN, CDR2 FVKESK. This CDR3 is CASSQETGGEQFF. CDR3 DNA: TGTGCCAGCAGCCAAGAAACCGGGGGTGAGCAGTTCTTC.

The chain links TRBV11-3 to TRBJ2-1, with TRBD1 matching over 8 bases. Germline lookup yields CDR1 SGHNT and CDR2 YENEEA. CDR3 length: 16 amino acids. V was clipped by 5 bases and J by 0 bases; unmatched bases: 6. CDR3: CASSDYRGSSYNEQFF. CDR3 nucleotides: TGTGCCAGCAGCGATTACAGGGGGAGCTCCTACAATGAGCAGTTCTTC.

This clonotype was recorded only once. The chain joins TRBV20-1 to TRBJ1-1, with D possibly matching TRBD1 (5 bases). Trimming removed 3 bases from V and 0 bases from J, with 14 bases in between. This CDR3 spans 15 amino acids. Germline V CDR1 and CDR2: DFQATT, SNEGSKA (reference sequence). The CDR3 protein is CSARWMETVNTEAFF. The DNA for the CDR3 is TGCAGTGCTAGGTGGATGGAGACAGTGAACACTGAAGCTTTCTTT.

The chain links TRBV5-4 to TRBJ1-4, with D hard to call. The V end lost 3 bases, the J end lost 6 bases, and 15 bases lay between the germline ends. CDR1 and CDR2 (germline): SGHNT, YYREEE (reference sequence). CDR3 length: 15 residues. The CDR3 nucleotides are TGTGCCAGCAGCTGGTTGGGCAGCGGTGATGAAAAACTGTTTTTT. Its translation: CASSWLGSGDEKLFF.

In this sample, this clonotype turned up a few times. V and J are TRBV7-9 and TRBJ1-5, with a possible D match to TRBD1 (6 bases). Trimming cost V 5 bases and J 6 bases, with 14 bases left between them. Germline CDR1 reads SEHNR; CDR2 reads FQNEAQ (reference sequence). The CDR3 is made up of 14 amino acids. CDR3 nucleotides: TGTGCCAGCAGCCATGAGGGGGAAGGTCAGCCCCAGCATTTT. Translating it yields CASSHEGEGQPQHF.

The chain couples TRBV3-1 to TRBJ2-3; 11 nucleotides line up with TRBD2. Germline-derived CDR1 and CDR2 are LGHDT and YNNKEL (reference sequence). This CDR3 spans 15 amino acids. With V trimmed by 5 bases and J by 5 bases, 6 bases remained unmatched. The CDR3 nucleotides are TGTGCCAGCAGCAGATTAGCGGGGGGGCTAGATACGCAGTATTTT. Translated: CASSRLAGGLDTQYF.

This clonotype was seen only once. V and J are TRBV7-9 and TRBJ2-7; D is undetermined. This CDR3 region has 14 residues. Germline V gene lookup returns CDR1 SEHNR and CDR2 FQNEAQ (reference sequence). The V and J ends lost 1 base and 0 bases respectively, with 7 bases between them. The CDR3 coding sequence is TGTGCCAGCAGCTTAGGGCTAATCTCCTACGAGCAGTACTTC. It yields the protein CASSLGLISYEQYF.

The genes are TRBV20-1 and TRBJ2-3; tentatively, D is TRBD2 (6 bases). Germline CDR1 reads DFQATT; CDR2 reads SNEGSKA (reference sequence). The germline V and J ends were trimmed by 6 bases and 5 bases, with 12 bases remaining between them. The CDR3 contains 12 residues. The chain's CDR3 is CSAKLALDTQYF. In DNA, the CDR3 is TGCAGTGCCAAGCTAGCGCTAGATACGCAGTATTTT.

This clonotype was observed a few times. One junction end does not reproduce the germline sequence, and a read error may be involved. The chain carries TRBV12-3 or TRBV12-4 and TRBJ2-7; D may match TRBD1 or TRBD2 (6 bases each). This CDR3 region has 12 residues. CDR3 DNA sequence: TGTGCCAGCAGTTTGTACGGGGGCGGGGCAATATTC. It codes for CASSLYGGGAIF.

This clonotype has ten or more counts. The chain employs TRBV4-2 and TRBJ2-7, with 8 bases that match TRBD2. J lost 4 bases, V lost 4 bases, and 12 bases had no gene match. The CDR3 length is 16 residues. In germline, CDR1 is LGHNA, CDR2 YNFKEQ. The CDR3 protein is CASSPGGERGTYEQYF. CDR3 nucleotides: TGTGCCAGCAGCCCGGGAGGGGAGCGGGGTACGTACGAGCAGTACTTC.

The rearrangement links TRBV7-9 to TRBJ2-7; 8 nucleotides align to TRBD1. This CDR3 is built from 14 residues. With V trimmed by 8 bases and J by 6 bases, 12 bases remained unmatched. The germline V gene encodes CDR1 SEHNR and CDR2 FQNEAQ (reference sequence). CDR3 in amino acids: CASAQGALVSEQYF. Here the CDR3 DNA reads TGTGCCAGCGCTCAGGGGGCCCTGGTTAGCGAGCAGTACTTC.